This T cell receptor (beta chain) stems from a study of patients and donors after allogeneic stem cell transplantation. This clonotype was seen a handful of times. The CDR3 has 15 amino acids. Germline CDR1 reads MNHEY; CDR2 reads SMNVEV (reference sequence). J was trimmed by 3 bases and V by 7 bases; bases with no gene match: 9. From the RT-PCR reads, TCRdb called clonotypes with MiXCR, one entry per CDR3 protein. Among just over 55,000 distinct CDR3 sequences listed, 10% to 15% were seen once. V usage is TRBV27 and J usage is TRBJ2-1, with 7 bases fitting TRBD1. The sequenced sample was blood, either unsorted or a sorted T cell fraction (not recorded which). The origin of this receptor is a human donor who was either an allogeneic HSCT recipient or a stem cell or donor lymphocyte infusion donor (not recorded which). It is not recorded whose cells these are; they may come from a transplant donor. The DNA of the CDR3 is TGTGCCAGCATGGCCCTAGGGGGCGTCTACAATGAGCAGTTCTTC. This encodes CASMALGGVYNEQFF.